This T cell receptor beta chain was captured in a study of blood T cell repertoires in COVID-19. Study context: Italy, Spain and the United States were the sources of the convalescent and acute COVID-19 samples.

Individuals drawn from 20 to 25 US areas were roughly 18 to 95 years old. Participants' own reports of clinical history determined their cohort assignment. In the authors' workflow: From reference gene primer amplification, estimates of nucleated cell counts were derived. Measured with immunoSEQ multiplex PCR; TCRdb has only the in-frame clones, and not every one. V and J calls and clone size are copied from that table; D and trimming were computed from the DNA. Here the sample spans 300,000 to 500,000 clones, approximately 87% being singletons. Per the germline V gene, CDR1 is MNHEY and CDR2 is SVGAGI. This CDR3 comprises 15 residues. The V gene end was trimmed by 6 bases and the J gene end by 10 bases; junction bases not matched to a gene: 9.

The sequence came from a woman aged 25-40 years with acute COVID-19. The sequenced sample consisted of PBMCs or T cells enriched from blood (not recorded which). The gene calls are TRBV6-5 and TRBJ2-1; 13 nucleotides match TRBD2. CDR3 DNA sequence: TGTGCCAGCAGGGTAGGACTAGCGGGGGCGGGGGAGCAGTTCTTC. It codes for CASRVGLAGAGEQFF.